The rows below give T cell receptor beta chains drawn from one sample of a study of shared clonotypes between healthy human individuals. The assay was immunoSEQ multiplex PCR, and TCRdb's table has in-frame clones only and misses some. The repertoire holds over 700,000 clones, with approximately 72% as singletons. Material: memory CD4+ T cells sorted from blood. These receptors all stem from a woman under 40 in good health. Each CDR3 is given with its conserved first and last residue. Fields, in order: CDR3 protein, D gene, V gene, J gene. The D gene is left open where the match is weak.

CDR3aa: CASSLALGLNEKLFF; d_gene: -; v_gene: TRBV7-8; j_gene: TRBJ1-4
CDR3aa: CASSYSSGSYNEQFF; d_gene: -; v_gene: TRBV6-5; j_gene: TRBJ2-1
CDR3aa: CASSQTQTSNEQFF; d_gene: -; v_gene: TRBV19; j_gene: TRBJ2-1
CDR3aa: CASSEIYLASYNEQFF; d_gene: -; v_gene: TRBV2; j_gene: TRBJ2-1
CDR3aa: CASSPQGTNYGYTF; d_gene: -; v_gene: TRBV18; j_gene: TRBJ1-2
CDR3aa: CASSSRTGEQYF; d_gene: -; v_gene: TRBV5-1; j_gene: TRBJ2-7
CDR3aa: CASSPRTGGLSYEQYF; d_gene: TRBD1; v_gene: TRBV18; j_gene: TRBJ2-7
CDR3aa: CASSDEGGTHNEQFF; d_gene: -; v_gene: TRBV2; j_gene: TRBJ2-1
CDR3aa: CASSQQGYTGELFF; d_gene: TRBD1; v_gene: TRBV10-1; j_gene: TRBJ2-2
CDR3aa: CASSFSATDTQYF; d_gene: -; v_gene: TRBV5-6; j_gene: TRBJ2-3
CDR3aa: CASSVGGYNEKLFF; d_gene: -; v_gene: TRBV9; j_gene: TRBJ1-4
CDR3aa: CASSLGTDEADTQYF; d_gene: -; v_gene: TRBV5-1; j_gene: TRBJ2-3
CDR3aa: CASSAGLGSRETQYF; d_gene: -; v_gene: TRBV2; j_gene: TRBJ2-5
CDR3aa: CASSQSGRGEQFF; d_gene: TRBD2; v_gene: TRBV11-3; j_gene: TRBJ2-1
CDR3aa: CSVVGSDQAGELFF; d_gene: -; v_gene: TRBV29-1; j_gene: TRBJ2-2
CDR3aa: CAIGGSTDTQYF; d_gene: -; v_gene: TRBV10-3; j_gene: TRBJ2-3